Presented here are 5 T cell receptor beta chains from one specimen sequenced in a study of T-cell reconstitution after alpha-beta-depleted transplantation in children. The authors prepared the TCRbeta library with unique molecular identifiers. MiXCR was run by TCRdb on the PCR reads, yielding one entry per CDR3 protein. This table has under 300,000 distinct CDR3 sequences, 9.5% to 13% appearing once. Sequencing was performed on peripheral blood, taken 180 days after TCRalphabeta/CD19-depleted stem cell transplant. The origin of the receptors is a male patient between 2 and 10 years old who had a stem cell transplant for chronic granulomatous disease, so the T cells may come from the graft donor.

This clonotype was detected ten times or more. The chain uses TRBV2 and TRBJ1-6, with D possibly matching TRBD1 (6 bases). The V gene lost 6 bases and the J gene lost 0 bases, with 12 bases spanning the gap. The germline V gene has CDR1 SNHLY and CDR2 FYNNEI. The CDR3 is 16 residues long. Written as DNA, the CDR3 is TGTGCCAGCAGCGCAAGGGGGAGCTCCTATAATTCACCCCTCCACTTT. Translating gives CASSARGSSYNSPLHF.

The chain has TRBV3-1 and TRBJ1-5; 7 bases agree with TRBD1. This CDR3 has 15 residues. J was trimmed by 4 bases and V by 0 bases; bases with no gene match: 3. Germline V gene sequence: CDR1 LGHDT, CDR2 YNNKEL (reference sequence). CDR3 sequence reads: CASSQDGQENQPQHF. The CDR3 DNA sequence: TGTGCCAGCAGCCAAGATGGACAGGAGAATCAGCCCCAGCATTTT.

This clonotype came up many times. The chain has TRBV29-1 and TRBJ2-5; D assignment may be TRBD1 or TRBD2 (5 bases each). With 6 bases removed from V and 4 bases from J, the gap between germline ends came to 12 bases. The CDR3 spans 12 residues. From germline, CDR1 is SQVTM and CDR2 ANQGSEA. This CDR3 reads CSVVGVGETQYF. The DNA for the CDR3 is TGCAGCGTAGTGGGGGTAGGAGAGACCCAGTACTTC.

Many counts were recorded for this clonotype. V gene TRBV3-1 combines with J gene TRBJ2-7; D gene unclear. CDR3 length: 14 amino acids. Germline V gene sequence: CDR1 LGHDT, CDR2 YNNKEL (reference sequence). The V and J ends lost 0 bases and 2 bases respectively, with 8 bases between them. The CDR3 spells CASSQDEGPYEQYF. CDR3 nucleotide sequence: TGTGCCAGCAGCCAAGATGAAGGACCCTACGAGCAGTACTTC.

On this clonotype: It may be a read error: a sequence one base away is much more abundant. This chain connects TRBV5-1 to TRBJ2-5; D possibly corresponds to TRBD2 (5 bases). Germline CDR1 SGHRS, CDR2 YFSETQ. The V end lost 4 bases, the J end lost 1 base, and 14 bases lay between the germline ends. This CDR3 region has 15 residues. The CDR3 spells CASSRSSVVQETQYF. The CDR3 DNA follows: TGCGCCAGCAGCCGGAGTAGCGTGGTCCAAGAGACCCAGTACTTC.